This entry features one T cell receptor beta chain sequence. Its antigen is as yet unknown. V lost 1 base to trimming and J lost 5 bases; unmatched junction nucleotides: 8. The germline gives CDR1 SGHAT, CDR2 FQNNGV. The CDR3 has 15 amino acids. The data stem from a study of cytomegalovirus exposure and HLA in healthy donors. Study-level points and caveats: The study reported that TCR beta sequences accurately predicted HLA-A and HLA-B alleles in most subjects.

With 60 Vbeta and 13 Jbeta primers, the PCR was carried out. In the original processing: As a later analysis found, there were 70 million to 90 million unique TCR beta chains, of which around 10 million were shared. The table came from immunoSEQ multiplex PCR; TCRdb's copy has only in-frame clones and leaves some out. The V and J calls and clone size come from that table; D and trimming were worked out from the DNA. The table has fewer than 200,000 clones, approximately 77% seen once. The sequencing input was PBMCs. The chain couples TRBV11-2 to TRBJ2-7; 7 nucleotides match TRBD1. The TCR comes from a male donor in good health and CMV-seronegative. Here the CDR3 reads CASSLATVDRNEQYF. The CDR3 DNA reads TGTGCCAGCAGCTTAGCCACAGTGGACAGGAACGAGCAGTACTTC.